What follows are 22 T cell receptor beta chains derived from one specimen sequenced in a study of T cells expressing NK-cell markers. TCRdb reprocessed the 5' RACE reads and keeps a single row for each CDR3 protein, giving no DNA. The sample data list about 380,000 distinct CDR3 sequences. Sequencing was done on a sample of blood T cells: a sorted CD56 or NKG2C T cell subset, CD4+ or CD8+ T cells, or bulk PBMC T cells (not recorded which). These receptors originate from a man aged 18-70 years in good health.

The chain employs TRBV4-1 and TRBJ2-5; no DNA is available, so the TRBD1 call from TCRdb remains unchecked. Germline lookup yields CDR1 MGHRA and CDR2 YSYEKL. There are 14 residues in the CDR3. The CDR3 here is CASSLDRNQETQYF.

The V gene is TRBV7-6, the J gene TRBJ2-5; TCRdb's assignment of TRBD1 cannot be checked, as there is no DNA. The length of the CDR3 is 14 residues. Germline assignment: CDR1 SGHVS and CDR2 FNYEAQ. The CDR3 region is CASSQQGAGKTQYF.

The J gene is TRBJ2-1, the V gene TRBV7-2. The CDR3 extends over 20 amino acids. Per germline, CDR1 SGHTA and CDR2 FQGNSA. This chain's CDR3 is CASSLGLLGVLSKTYNEQFF. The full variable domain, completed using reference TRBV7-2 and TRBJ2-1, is GAGVSQSPSNKVTEKGKDVELRCDPISGHTALYWYRQSLGQGLEFLIYFQGNSAPDKSGLPSDRFSAERTGGSVSTLTIQRTQQEDSAVYLCASSLGLLGVLSKTYNEQFFGPGTRLTVL.

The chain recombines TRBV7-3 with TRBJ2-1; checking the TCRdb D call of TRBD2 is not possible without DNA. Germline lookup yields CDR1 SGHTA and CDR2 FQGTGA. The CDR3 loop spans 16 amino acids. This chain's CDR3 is CASSPLPSGAYNEQFF.

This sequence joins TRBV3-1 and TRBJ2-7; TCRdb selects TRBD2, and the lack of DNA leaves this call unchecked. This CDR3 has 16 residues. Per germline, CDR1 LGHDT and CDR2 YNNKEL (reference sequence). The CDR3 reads CASSLGLAGETYEQYF.

This CDR3 is CASSKDRGGQPQHF. The chain carries TRBV12-3 or TRBV12-4 and TRBJ1-5; TCRdb outputs TRBD1, but without DNA this stays unchecked. The CDR3 extends over 14 amino acids.

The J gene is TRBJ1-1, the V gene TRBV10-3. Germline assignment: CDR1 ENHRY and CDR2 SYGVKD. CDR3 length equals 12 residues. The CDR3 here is CAIGPRDTEAFF.

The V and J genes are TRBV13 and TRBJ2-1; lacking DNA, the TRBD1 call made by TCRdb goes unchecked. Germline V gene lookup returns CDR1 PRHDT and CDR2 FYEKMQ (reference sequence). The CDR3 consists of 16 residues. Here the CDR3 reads CASSPQTGVSYNEQFF.

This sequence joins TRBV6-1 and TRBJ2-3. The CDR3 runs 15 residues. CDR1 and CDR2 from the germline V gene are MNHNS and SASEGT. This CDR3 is CASTRRSAGTDTQYF.

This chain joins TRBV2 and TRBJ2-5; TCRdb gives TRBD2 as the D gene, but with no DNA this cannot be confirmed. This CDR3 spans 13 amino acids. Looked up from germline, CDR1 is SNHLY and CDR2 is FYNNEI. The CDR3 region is CASSPPTRETQYF.

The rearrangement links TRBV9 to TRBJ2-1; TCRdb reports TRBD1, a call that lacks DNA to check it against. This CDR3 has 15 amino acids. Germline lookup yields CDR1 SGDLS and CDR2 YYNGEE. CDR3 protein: CASSVGGARYNEQFF. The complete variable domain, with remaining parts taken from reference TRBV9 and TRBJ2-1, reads DSGVTQTPKHLITATGQRVTLRCSPRSGDLSVYWYQQSLDQGLQFLIQYYNGEERAKGNILERFSAQQFPDLHSELNLSSLELGDSALYFCASSVGGARYNEQFFGPGTRLTVL.

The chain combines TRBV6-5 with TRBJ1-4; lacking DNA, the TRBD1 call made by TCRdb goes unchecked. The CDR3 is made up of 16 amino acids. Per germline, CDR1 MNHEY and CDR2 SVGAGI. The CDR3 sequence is CASRVGQGAVGEKLFF.

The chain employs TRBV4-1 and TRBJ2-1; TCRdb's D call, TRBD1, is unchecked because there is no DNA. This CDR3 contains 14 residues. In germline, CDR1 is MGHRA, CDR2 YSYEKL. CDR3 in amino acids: CASSQESRGSEQFF.

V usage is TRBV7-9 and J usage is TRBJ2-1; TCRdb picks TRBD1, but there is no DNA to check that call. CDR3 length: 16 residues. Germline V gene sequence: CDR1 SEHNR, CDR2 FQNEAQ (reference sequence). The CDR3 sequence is CASRGTGQVLYNEQFF.

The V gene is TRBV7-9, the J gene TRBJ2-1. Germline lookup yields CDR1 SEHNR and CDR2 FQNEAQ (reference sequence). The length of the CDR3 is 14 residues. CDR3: CASAAGGLLNEQFF.

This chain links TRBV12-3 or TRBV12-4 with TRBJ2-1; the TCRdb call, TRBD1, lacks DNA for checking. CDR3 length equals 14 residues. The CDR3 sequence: CASRDREAYNEQFF.

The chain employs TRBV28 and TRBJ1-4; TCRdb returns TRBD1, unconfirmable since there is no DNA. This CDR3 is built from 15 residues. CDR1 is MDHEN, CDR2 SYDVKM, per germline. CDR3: CASSSMGQSNEKLFF.

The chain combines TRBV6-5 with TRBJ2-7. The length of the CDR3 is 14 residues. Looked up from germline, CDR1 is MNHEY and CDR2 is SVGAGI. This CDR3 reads CASSYNRGAYEQYF.

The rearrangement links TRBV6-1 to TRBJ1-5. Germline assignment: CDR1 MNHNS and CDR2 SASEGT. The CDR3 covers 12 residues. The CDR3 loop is CASSRSGQPQHF.

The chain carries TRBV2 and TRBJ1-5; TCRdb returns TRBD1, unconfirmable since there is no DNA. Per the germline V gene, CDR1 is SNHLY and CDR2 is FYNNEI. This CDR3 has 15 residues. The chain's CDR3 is CASRKDGTGNQPQHF.

The CDR3 loop is CASRRTSGYTDTQYF. V gene TRBV6-1 combines with J gene TRBJ2-3; with no DNA, the TCRdb D assignment of TRBD2 cannot be verified. The CDR3 extends over 15 amino acids. CDR1 is MNHNS, CDR2 SASEGT, per germline.

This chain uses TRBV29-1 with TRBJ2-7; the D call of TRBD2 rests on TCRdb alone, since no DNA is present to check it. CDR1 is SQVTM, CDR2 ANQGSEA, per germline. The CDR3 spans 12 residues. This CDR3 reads CSVGTSGWEQYF.